What follows describes a single T cell receptor (beta chain). Repertoires were generated with immunoSEQ multiplex PCR, while TCRdb's copy carries only in-frame clones and drops some. The sample has a few hundred thousand clones; nearly 90% are singletons. This specimen belongs to a study of blood T cell repertoires in COVID-19. Germline assignment: CDR1 SGHVS and CDR2 FNYEAQ. The junction had 7 bases not matched to a gene; V was cut back by 5 bases and J by 2 bases. The CDR3 spans 18 residues. Individuals aged roughly 18 to 90 years were recruited from about two dozen US areas. Participants were placed into cohorts based on the clinical history they reported.

The receptor comes from a man aged 25 to 40 who had been exposed to COVID-19. The chain employs TRBV7-6 and TRBJ2-2; 14 bases agree with TRBD2. The specimen was PBMCs or T cells enriched from blood (not recorded which). The CDR3 DNA is TGTGCCAGCAGCCTCAGACTAGCGGGGGGGCCAAACACCGGGGAGCTGTTTTTT. Its protein product is CASSLRLAGGPNTGELFF. Using reference TRBV7-6 and TRBJ2-2 for the parts outside the CDR3, the full variable domain is GAGVSQSPRYKVTKRGQDVALRCDPISGHVSLYWYRQALGQGPEFLTYFNYEAQQDKSGLPNDRFSAERPEGSISTLTIQRTEQRDSAMYRCASSLRLAGGPNTGELFFGEGSRLTVL.